These T cell receptor beta chains were read from a single sample in a study of PD-L1 blockade in urothelial cancer. Libraries were prepared by immunoSEQ multiplex PCR; TCRdb keeps only in-frame clonotypes and omits some of them. Here the sample spans roughly 84,000 clones, 82% being singletons. The specimen was PBMCs, collected around atezolizumab (anti-PD-L1) treatment. These TCRs come from a man aged 65 to 79 with urothelial cancer. The CDR3 runs from the conserved cysteine through the conserved F or W. D genes are given only for firm matches. Only some rows state a clone size, as once, few, many or a class for expanded clones.

>TRBJ1-2|TRBV18|TRBD1|13|-
CASSPGTGDFYTF
TGTGCCAGCTCACCGGGGACAGGGGACTTCTACACCTTC
>TRBJ2-7|TRBV5-6|TRBD2|17|-
CASSRLAGGKGAYEQYF
TGTGCCAGCAGCCGGCTAGCGGGAGGCAAAGGGGCCTACGAGCAGTACTTC
>TRBJ1-5|TRBV15|-|17|-
CATSRGAGAYSNQPQHF
TGTGCCACCAGCAGAGGGGCAGGGGCCTATAGCAATCAGCCCCAGCATTTT
>TRBJ1-2|TRBV19|TRBD1|15|many
CASSSQGRGKYGYTF
TGTGCCAGTAGTTCTCAGGGCAGGGGGAAGTATGGCTACACCTTC
>TRBJ1-5|TRBV11-1|-|18|-
CASSLGYRALWSNQPQHF
TGTGCCAGCAGCTTAGGATACAGGGCCCTATGGAGCAATCAGCCCCAGCATTTT
>TRBJ2-2|TRBV9|TRBD1|16|-
CASSLGGQGLTGELFF
TGTGCCAGCAGCCTGGGGGGACAGGGGTTAACCGGGGAGCTGTTTTTT
>TRBJ2-1|TRBV6-6|TRBD2|15|once
CASTLAGVAGNEQFF
TGTGCCAGCACCCTAGCGGGAGTGGCAGGCAATGAGCAGTTCTTC
>TRBJ1-5|TRBV2|-|13|-
CASRVDRNQPQHF
TGTGCCAGCAGGGTTGACAGGAATCAGCCCCAGCATTTT
>TRBJ2-7|TRBV6-1|TRBD1|16|-
CASSVRMGQVYYEQYF
TGTGCCAGCAGTGTCCGTATGGGACAGGTCTACTACGAGCAGTACTTC
>TRBJ2-3|TRBV7-8|TRBD2|12|-
CASSPGRDTQYF
TGTGCCAGCAGCCCCGGGAGGGATACGCAGTATTTT
>TRBJ2-5|TRBV7-2|TRBD2|16|-
CASSEMGSGSLETQYF
TGTGCCAGCAGCGAAATGGGTAGCGGGAGTCTAGAGACCCAGTACTTC
>TRBJ2-1|TRBV11-2|-|12|once
CASSLPVGGQFF
TGTGCCAGCAGCTTACCAGTAGGAGGGCAGTTCTTC
>TRBJ1-6|TRBV5-4|-|14|-
CASSPNPTNSPLHF
TGTGCCAGCAGCCCAAACCCGACAAATTCACCCCTCCACTTT
>TRBJ2-7|TRBV11-2|TRBD2|16|-
CASSRLAEGAAYEQYF
TGTGCCAGCAGCCGACTAGCGGAGGGCGCCGCCTACGAGCAGTACTTC
>TRBJ2-2|TRBV2|-|16|-
CASSEVAAGGPGELFF
TGTGCCAGCAGTGAAGTAGCGGCAGGGGGTCCCGGGGAGCTGTTTTTT
>TRBJ2-3|TRBV4-2|-|14|few
CASSHARGTDTQYF
TGTGCCAGCAGCCACGCCCGGGGAACAGATACGCAGTATTTT
>TRBJ1-1|TRBV19|TRBD1|14|-
CASSIDRGLAEAFF
TGTGCCAGTAGTATAGATAGGGGGCTCGCTGAAGCTTTCTTT
>TRBJ1-1|TRBV19|-|15|-
CASKLADSSNTEAFF
TGTGCCAGTAAGCTCGCGGACAGTAGTAACACTGAAGCTTTCTTT